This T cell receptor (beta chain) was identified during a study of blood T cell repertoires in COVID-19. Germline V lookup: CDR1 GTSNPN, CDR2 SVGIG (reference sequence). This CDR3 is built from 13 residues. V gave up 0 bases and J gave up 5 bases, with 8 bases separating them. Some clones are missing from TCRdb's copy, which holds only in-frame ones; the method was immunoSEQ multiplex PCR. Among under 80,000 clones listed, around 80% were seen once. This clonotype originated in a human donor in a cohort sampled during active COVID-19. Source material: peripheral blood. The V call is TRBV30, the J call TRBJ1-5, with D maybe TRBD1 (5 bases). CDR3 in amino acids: CAWSVQEHQPQHF. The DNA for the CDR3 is TGTGCCTGGAGTGTACAGGAACATCAGCCCCAGCATTTT.